The sample holds many counts of the clone carrying this T cell receptor (beta chain). Antigen: not known. The data were taken from a study of human T cells and chemical hapten exposure. Study conclusions and caveats: High-frequency TCRs, those above 1 in 1000, stayed the same after DPC sensitization.

There are 14 residues in the CDR3. Germline V CDR1 and CDR2: MNHEY, SMNVEV (reference sequence). Trimming removed 8 bases at V and 8 bases at J, with 16 bases between. TCRdb reprocessed the RACE reads via MiXCR and lists one record per CDR3 protein. The table shows about 190,000 distinct CDR3 sequences, with about 22% occurring only once. Time point reported: patch test 3, about 24 weeks after DPC sensitization. The treatment here: therapeutic diphenylcyclopropenone sensitization with weekly scalp DPC. Blood draws preceded each patch test application. RNA extraction used unfractionated whole blood as the source of total RNA.

The origin of this receptor is a middle-aged woman with alopecia areata. Some clones in this sample may be carry-over from other donors' samples. J is TRBJ1-6 and V is TRBV27, with a tentative D call TRBD1 (5 bases). The sequencing used whole blood, collected in connection with sensitization to the hapten diphenylcyclopropenone (DPC). The CDR3 region is CASRQNPRDSPLHF. The CDR3 region has the DNA TGTGCCAGCCGACAGAACCCCCGGGATTCACCCCTCCACTTT.